The 16 T cell receptor beta chains presented below share a single source sample, sequenced in a study of CD8 T cells in Susac syndrome. Random hexamers were used to reverse transcribe roughly 0.45 to 1 ug of RNA. TCRdb called the immunoSEQ multiplex PCR reads again in MiXCR, with one record for every CDR3 protein. The table shows some 130,000 distinct CDR3 sequences, with approximately 94% occurring only once. Sequencing was done on a sample of CD4+ T cells from PBMCs. The receptors originated from a human donor with multiple sclerosis.

This clonotype was seen a single time. This CDR3 is CASSWAPTAEAFF. In DNA, the CDR3 is TGTGCCAGCAGTTGGGCCCCTACGGCTGAAGCTTTCTTT. This chain links TRBV12-3 or TRBV12-4 with TRBJ1-1; D is unclear. The CDR3 length is 13 residues. The germline V and J ends were trimmed by 4 bases and 6 bases, with 12 bases remaining between them.

This clonotype appeared a single time. This chain uses TRBV4-1 with TRBJ2-7; D uncertain. V lost 1 base and J 0 bases, leaving 19 bases between the germline ends. This CDR3 has 18 residues. Germline loops: CDR1 MGHRA, CDR2 YSYEKL. The CDR3 sequence is CASSQVFSSVAASYEQYF. In DNA, the CDR3 is TGCGCCAGCAGCCAAGTATTCTCTAGTGTGGCGGCCTCCTACGAGCAGTACTTC.

The CDR3 coding sequence is TGTGCCAGCAGCGGTTCGGGGTCGGGTAATTCACCCCTCCACTTT. Protein product: CASSGSGSGNSPLHF. This chain links TRBV7-9 with TRBJ1-6; no clear D gene. The V end was cut by 5 bases, the J end by 6 bases, with 14 bases between. CDR3 length: 15 residues. The germline V gene has CDR1 SEHNR and CDR2 FQNEAQ (reference sequence).

V gene TRBV2 combines with J gene TRBJ1-3, with a possible D match to TRBD1 (6 bases). Looked up from germline, CDR1 is SNHLY and CDR2 is FYNNEI. The V gene lost 4 bases and the J gene lost 11 bases, with 12 bases spanning the gap. The CDR3 totals 12 residues. CDR3 nucleotide sequence: TGTGCCAGCAGTGTACAAGGGGGATCCATATATTTT. It codes for CASSVQGGSIYF.

The chain recombines TRBV30 with TRBJ2-1, with D perhaps TRBD1 (5 bases). The V gene lost 2 bases and the J gene lost 6 bases, with 14 bases spanning the gap. The CDR3 sequence is 14 residues long. In germline, CDR1 is GTSNPN, CDR2 SVGIG (reference sequence). CDR3 sequence (DNA): TGTGCCTGGAGTAAAGGGGCGACACGCAATGAGCAGTTCTTC. This translates into CAWSKGATRNEQFF.

The rearrangement uses TRBV2 and TRBJ2-3, with 12 nucleotides matching TRBD2. Germline-derived CDR1 and CDR2 are SNHLY and FYNNEI. Trimming cost V 10 bases and J 5 bases; bases outside gene matches: 13. The CDR3 runs 16 residues. In DNA form, the CDR3 reads TGTGCCAACTGGGGCCTAGCGGGAGGGCCGGGAGATACGCAGTATTTT. Amino acid sequence: CANWGLAGGPGDTQYF.

CDR3 loop: CASSQDLLAGRLRTDTQYF. As DNA, the CDR3 is TGTGCCAGCAGCCAAGATTTACTAGCGGGCAGGCTCCGCACAGATACGCAGTATTTT. This chain connects TRBV3-1 to TRBJ2-3, with 9 positions matching TRBD2. Germline V gives CDR1 LGHDT, CDR2 YNNKEL (reference sequence). The CDR3 covers 19 residues. Trimming at V came to 0 bases and at J to 1 base, leaving 11 bases not matched to a gene.

This clonotype turned up a few times. This chain joins TRBV7-2 and TRBJ1-2; D might be TRBD1 (5 bases). The length of the CDR3 is 14 residues. The V end lost 1 base, the J end lost 4 bases, and 10 bases lay between the germline ends. CDR1 is SGHTA and CDR2 is FQGNSA in the germline V gene. For the CDR3, the DNA is TGTGCCAGCAGCTTAGTCGGGGCCACCTATGGCTACACCTTC. Translated, it gives CASSLVGATYGYTF. Based on the CDR3 plus reference TRBV7-2 and TRBJ1-2, the full variable domain is GAGVSQSPSNKVTEKGKDVELRCDPISGHTALYWYRQSLGQGLEFLIYFQGNSAPDKSGLPSDRFSAERTGGSVSTLTIQRTQQEDSAVYLCASSLVGATYGYTFGSGTRLTVV.

The CDR3 region is CAWAGPWRAEAFF. CDR3 coding DNA: TGTGCCTGGGCCGGGCCGTGGAGAGCTGAAGCTTTCTTT. The rearrangement links TRBV30 to TRBJ1-1; no clear D gene. The CDR3 spans 13 residues. V shed 5 bases and J shed 6 bases, with 16 bases lying between them. CDR1 GTSNPN and CDR2 SVGIG come from the germline V gene (reference sequence).

The chain combines TRBV10-3 with TRBJ2-1; 13 bases fit TRBD2. The CDR3 spans 24 residues. The V and J ends lost 4 bases and 3 bases, in that order; junction bases with no gene match: 27. Per the germline V gene, CDR1 is ENHRY and CDR2 is SYGVKD. CDR3 DNA sequence: TGTGCCATCAGTGGCTCAAACGGGACTAGCGGGATTCGGCCACGGGGGCCAAACTACAATGAGCAGTTCTTC. Amino acids: CAISGSNGTSGIRPRGPNYNEQFF.

The chain links TRBV7-2 to TRBJ1-2; the D gene is possibly TRBD1 (5 bases). The CDR3 covers 18 residues. Germline V gene lookup returns CDR1 SGHTA and CDR2 FQGNSA. The germline V and J ends were trimmed by 5 bases and 3 bases, with 25 bases remaining between them. The DNA of the CDR3 is TGTGCCAGCAGCACCCGGTCTCCCGGGACGACGGAGGACTATGGCTACACCTTC. Amino acids: CASSTRSPGTTEDYGYTF.

The chain combines TRBV30 with TRBJ1-6; D gene uncertain. Germline-derived CDR1 and CDR2 are GTSNPN and SVGIG (reference sequence). The ends were cut back, 0 bases at V and 9 bases at J, with 6 bases in the middle. CDR3 length: 12 amino acids. CDR3 amino acids: CAWSVLSSPLHF. In DNA form, the CDR3 reads TGTGCCTGGAGTGTATTAAGTTCACCCCTCCACTTT.

The count of this clonotype is one. V gene TRBV13 combines with J gene TRBJ2-1; no definite D call. V lost 2 bases to trimming and J lost 7 bases, with 15 bases between them. From germline, CDR1 is PRHDT and CDR2 FYEKMQ (reference sequence). The length of the CDR3 is 15 residues. The CDR3 DNA follows: TGTGCCAGCAGCTTAAAAGCCCTATTCGCAAATGAGCAGTTCTTC. It specifies CASSLKALFANEQFF.

The chain has TRBV5-4 and TRBJ2-5; 7 bases match TRBD2. The germline gives CDR1 SGHNT, CDR2 YYREEE (reference sequence). Trimming took 0 bases from V and 3 from J; bases not matched to a gene: 8. This CDR3 spans 16 amino acids. The CDR3 coding sequence is TGTGCCAGCAGCTTGGACCGAGGCGGGAGTAAAGAGACCCAGTACTTC. As protein: CASSLDRGGSKETQYF.

The J gene is TRBJ2-2, the V gene TRBV29-1; D unclear. This CDR3 is 15 amino acids long. The germline CDR1 and CDR2 sequences are SQVTM and ANQGSEA. Trimming removed 5 bases at V and 0 bases at J, with 13 bases between. The CDR3 spells CSVSRTGSNTGELFF. Here the CDR3 DNA reads TGCAGCGTTAGCAGAACGGGCTCGAACACCGGGGAGCTGTTTTTT.

CDR3 residues: CASSSWTSGSYNEQFF. The CDR3 DNA follows: TGTGCCAGCAGTTCCTGGACTAGCGGCTCCTACAATGAGCAGTTCTTC. This chain joins TRBV27 and TRBJ2-1; 10 bases match TRBD2. Germline lookup yields CDR1 MNHEY and CDR2 SMNVEV (reference sequence). With 4 bases clipped from V and 0 bases from J, the junction kept 3 bases outside the gene matches. The CDR3 is made up of 16 amino acids.